A single sample is the source of the 7 T cell receptor beta chains below, sequenced in a study of T-cell reconstitution after alpha-beta-depleted transplantation in children. Unique molecular identifiers were incorporated into the prepared TCRbeta library. TCRdb re-derived calls from the PCR reads in MiXCR, one entry per CDR3 protein. Among 200,000 to 300,000 distinct CDR3 sequences listed, around 12% were seen once. The source was PBMCs from the stem cell graft donor, collected from the stem cell graft. The receptor source for this set is a human donor who donated a stem cell graft to a child with acute lymphoblastic leukemia.

This clonotype occurred many times. The chain has TRBV12-3 or TRBV12-4 and TRBJ2-5, with D possibly being TRBD1 (6 bases). Trimming took 3 bases from V and 2 from J, leaving 13 bases between them. The CDR3 runs to 15 residues. The CDR3 DNA reads TGTGCCAGCAGTTTCTTTCAGGGGCGACAAGAGACCCAGTACTTC. It codes for CASSFFQGRQETQYF.

The sample holds many counts of this clonotype. The chain combines TRBV20-1 with TRBJ2-1; the D is unclear. V lost 2 bases, J lost 4 bases, and 9 bases lay in between. From germline, CDR1 is DFQATT and CDR2 SNEGSKA (reference sequence). The CDR3 contains 13 residues. The CDR3 is CSARSRVYNEQFF. Here the CDR3 DNA reads TGCAGTGCTAGATCAAGGGTTTACAATGAGCAGTTCTTC.

This clonotype was seen at least ten times. The chain is built from TRBV29-1 and TRBJ2-7, with 10 bases fitting TRBD2. V was clipped by 6 bases and J by 5 bases; unmatched bases: 4. The V gene's germline CDR1 is SQVTM and CDR2 ANQGSEA. The CDR3 sequence is 12 residues long. The CDR3 nucleotides read TGCAGCGTCGGACTAGCGGTACACGAGCAGTACTTC. Protein: CSVGLAVHEQYF.

This clonotype has ten or more counts. The V call is TRBV5-4, the J call TRBJ2-7, with 7 bases fitting TRBD1. This CDR3 spans 12 amino acids. Germline trimming cut 5 bases from V and 4 bases from J; bases unmatched to any gene: 3. The germline CDR1 and CDR2 sequences are SGHNT and YYREEE (reference sequence). CDR3 amino acids: CASSLTGYEQYF. In DNA, the CDR3 is TGTGCCAGCAGTCTGACAGGGTACGAGCAGTACTTC.

With regard to this clonotype: A read error may be the cause here, since a much bigger clone is one base away. V gene TRBV6-5 combines with J gene TRBJ2-1, with 16 bases aligning to TRBD2. The CDR3 is 17 amino acids. Germline-derived CDR1 and CDR2 are MNHEY and SVGAGI. The V gene end was trimmed by 1 base and the J gene end by 9 bases; junction bases not matched to a gene: 6. The CDR3, as DNA: TGTGCCAGCAGTTACTTGGGACTAGCGGGAGGGTCGGGTGAGCAGTTCTTC. Amino acid sequence: CASSYLGLAGGSGEQFF.

This clonotype was counted ten times or more. This rearrangement joins TRBV6-1 to TRBJ1-5, with a weak D call TRBD1 (6 bases). Looked up from germline, CDR1 is MNHNS and CDR2 is SASEGT. Trimming removed 4 bases at V and 2 bases at J, with 12 bases between. The CDR3 extends over 15 amino acids. The CDR3 coding sequence is TGTGCCAGCAGTGCAGGGGAATGGGGCAATCAGCCCCAGCATTTT. This codes for CASSAGEWGNQPQHF.

This clonotype was seen ten or more times. V usage is TRBV28 and J usage is TRBJ2-1; 10 positions agree with TRBD2. The CDR3 consists of 15 residues. CDR1 and CDR2 from the germline V gene are MDHEN and SYDVKM. The V gene end was trimmed by 6 bases and the J gene end by 4 bases; junction bases not matched to a gene: 6. CDR3 sequence reads: CASSPGTSEYNEQFF. DNA for the CDR3: TGTGCCAGCAGCCCCGGGACTAGCGAATACAATGAGCAGTTCTTC.